The 19 T cell receptor beta chains presented below share a single source sample, sequenced in a study of OX40 agonist ivuxolimab in advanced cancers. The method was immunoSEQ multiplex PCR; TCRdb's version includes in-frame clones alone and lacks a portion of them. The sample carries 65,000 to 75,000 clones, roughly 87% recorded once. Source: CD4+ or CD8+ T cells sorted from blood, taken in a trial of the OX40 agonist ivuxolimab. The source of these receptors is an adult with an advanced solid tumor such as melanoma, head and neck, liver or kidney cancer.

V is TRBV5-3 and J is TRBJ2-5; the match to TRBD2 covers 10 bases. TRBV5-3 is labeled an ORF, and its function is uncertain. The CDR3 is 17 amino acids. V lost 0 bases, J lost 5 bases, and 10 bases stayed unmatched. CDR3 sequence: CARSLGSSGGKPETQYF. CDR3 DNA: TGTGCCAGAAGCTTGGGATCTAGCGGGGGAAAACCGGAGACCCAGTACTTC.

The gene calls are TRBV30 and TRBJ2-1, with D perhaps matching TRBD2 (6 bases). This CDR3 has 11 residues. Germline assignment: CDR1 GTSNPN and CDR2 SVGIG (reference sequence). The V end was cut by 2 bases, the J end by 10 bases, with 9 bases between. The DNA for the CDR3 is TGTGCCTGGAGTCCCCGGGAGGAGCAGTTCTTC. Its protein is CAWSPREEQFF.

The chain carries TRBV27 and TRBJ2-5; tentatively, D is TRBD1 (6 bases). Germline V gene sequence: CDR1 MNHEY, CDR2 SMNVEV (reference sequence). The V and J ends lost 8 bases and 5 bases respectively, with 9 bases between them. The CDR3 has 11 residues. As DNA, the CDR3 is TGTGCCAGCGGGACAAGGGAGACCCAGTACTTC. It translates to CASGTRETQYF.

This clone was detected only once. This rearrangement joins TRBV7-9 to TRBJ2-2; D unresolved. The V gene's germline CDR1 is SEHNR and CDR2 FQNEAQ (reference sequence). The CDR3 length is 15 residues. V lost 2 bases, J lost 4 bases, and 11 bases lay in between. CDR3 region: CASSLSQVPTGELFF. The CDR3 DNA reads TGTGCCAGCAGCTTAAGTCAGGTTCCCACCGGGGAGCTGTTTTTT. The whole variable domain, remainder taken from reference TRBV7-9 and TRBJ2-2, is DTGVSQNPRHKITKRGQNVTFRCDPISEHNRLYWYRQTLGQGPEFLTYFQNEAQLEKSRLLSDRFSAERPKGSFSTLEIQRTEQGDSAMYLCASSLSQVPTGELFFGEGSRLTVL.

V is TRBV4-1 and J is TRBJ2-1; no clear D. The CDR3 loop spans 18 amino acids. Trimming took 0 bases from V and 0 from J, leaving 15 bases between them. Germline CDR1 is MGHRA and CDR2 is YSYEKL. The CDR3 region is CASSQDNTVYSSYNEQFF. The CDR3, as DNA: TGCGCCAGCAGCCAAGATAACACGGTATATTCCTCCTACAATGAGCAGTTCTTC.

V is TRBV7-9 and J is TRBJ1-5; D perhaps matches TRBD1 (6 bases). This CDR3 is built from 15 residues. Per germline, CDR1 SEHNR and CDR2 FQNEAQ (reference sequence). The V end was cut by 4 bases, the J end by 0 bases, with 10 bases between. CDR3 loop: CASSSGQYSNQPQHF. CDR3 nucleotides: TGTGCCAGCAGCTCCGGACAGTATAGCAATCAGCCCCAGCATTTT.

This chain links TRBV10-3 with TRBJ1-1; D is undetermined. Trimming pared 4 bases from V and 1 base from J, leaving 10 bases between. CDR1 and CDR2 from the germline V gene are ENHRY and SYGVKD. The CDR3 is 14 amino acids. The CDR3 sequence is CAISGSRGNTEAFF. The CDR3 nucleotides read TGTGCCATCAGTGGTTCGAGAGGGAACACTGAAGCTTTCTTT.

This clone was seen a few times. J is TRBJ1-2 and V is TRBV6-1; D is perhaps TRBD1 (6 bases). CDR1 is MNHNS, CDR2 SASEGT, per germline. The CDR3 runs 16 residues. Trimming pared 3 bases from V and 8 bases from J, leaving 22 bases between. This CDR3 reads CASSDSVQGILGGYTF. The DNA for the CDR3 is TGTGCCAGCAGTGACAGCGTCCAGGGGATCCTTGGGGGCTACACCTTC.

The chain joins TRBV28 to TRBJ2-7; D might be TRBD1 (6 bases). The CDR3 consists of 13 residues. Germline CDR1 reads MDHEN; CDR2 reads SYDVKM. Trimming removed 6 bases from V and 2 bases from J, with 11 bases in between. CDR3 DNA sequence: TGTGCCAGCAGCCAAGGGGGAACCTACGAGCAGTACTTC. Its translation is CASSQGGTYEQYF.

CDR3 loop: CASSRSSGSYNEQFF. The CDR3 nucleotides are TGCGCCAGCAGCCGATCTAGCGGTTCCTACAATGAGCAGTTCTTC. V usage is TRBV4-1 and J usage is TRBJ2-1; TRBD2 aligns across 7 bases. Germline V gene data show CDR1 as MGHRA and CDR2 as YSYEKL. V dropped 4 bases and J dropped 1; count of bases not matched to a gene: 4. The CDR3 is 15 residues long.

This clone occurred a few times. This rearrangement joins TRBV7-2 to TRBJ1-1; 8 bases agree with TRBD1. Germline values: CDR1 SGHTA, CDR2 FQGNSA. The V segment lost 6 bases and the J segment 5 bases; nucleotides outside the gene matches: 5. The CDR3 spans 13 residues. The CDR3 DNA is TGTGCCAGCAGTACCCACAGGGGGACTGAAGCTTTCTTT. Its translation is CASSTHRGTEAFF. Based on the CDR3 plus reference TRBV7-2 and TRBJ1-1, the full variable domain is GAGVSQSPSNKVTEKGKDVELRCDPISGHTALYWYRQSLGQGLEFLIYFQGNSAPDKSGLPSDRFSAERTGGSVSTLTIQRTQQEDSAVYLCASSTHRGTEAFFGQGTRLTVV.

The table lists this clone with a few counts. The chain carries TRBV25-1 and TRBJ2-2; D is perhaps TRBD2 (6 bases). The CDR3 runs 14 residues. V was trimmed by 6 bases and J by 1 base, leaving 9 bases between them. Germline V gene sequence: CDR1 MGHDK, CDR2 SYGVNS. CDR3 amino acids: CASSRDLNTGELFF. CDR3 nucleotide sequence: TGTGCCAGCAGCCGGGACTTGAACACCGGGGAGCTGTTTTTT.

The V gene is TRBV2, the J gene TRBJ1-2; D gene uncertain. Trimming took 1 base from V and 4 from J, leaving 7 bases between them. CDR3 length: 13 residues. CDR1 and CDR2 (germline): SNHLY, FYNNEI. The CDR3 reads CASSEGGGYGYTF. The CDR3 DNA follows: TGTGCCAGCAGTGAAGGGGGTGGCTATGGCTACACCTTC.

The chain has TRBV19 and TRBJ1-2, with D maybe TRBD1 (6 bases). The V end was cut by 7 bases, the J end by 3 bases, with 15 bases between. This CDR3 has 14 amino acids. The germline V gene has CDR1 LNHDA and CDR2 SQIVND (reference sequence). The chain's CDR3 is CASMKRNRDYGYTF. Written as DNA, the CDR3 is TGTGCCAGTATGAAACGGAACAGGGACTATGGCTACACCTTC.

The chain has TRBV5-1 and TRBJ1-1; possibly TRBD1 for D (6 bases). CDR3 length equals 13 residues. Trimming stripped 2 bases from V and 7 bases from J, with 12 bases between. CDR1 and CDR2 (germline): SGHRS, YFSETQ. CDR3 in DNA: TGCGCCAGCAGCTTTCAGGGGCCGCTTGAAGCTTTCTTT. Protein: CASSFQGPLEAFF. The complete variable domain, with remaining parts taken from reference TRBV5-1 and TRBJ1-1, reads KAGVTQTPRYLIKTRGQQVTLSCSPISGHRSVSWYQQTPGQGLQFLFEYFSETQRNKGNFPGRFSGRQFSNSRSEMNVSTLELGDSALYLCASSFQGPLEAFFGQGTRLTVV.

The rearrangement uses TRBV9 and TRBJ2-2; D call uncertain. Germline V lookup: CDR1 SGDLS, CDR2 YYNGEE. Trimming removed 5 bases at V and 7 bases at J, with 9 bases between. The CDR3 totals 12 residues. In DNA, the CDR3 is TGTGCCAGCAGAAGGGTGGACGGGGAGCTGTTTTTT. Translated, it gives CASRRVDGELFF.

The V gene is TRBV7-8, the J gene TRBJ2-3; possibly TRBD1 or TRBD2 for D (5 bases each). The germline CDR1 and CDR2 sequences are SGHVS and FQNEAQ. The CDR3 has 15 amino acids. Trimming took off 3 bases at V and 3 bases at J, with 13 bases between the two ends. CDR3 nucleotide sequence: TGTGCCAGCAGCTTGACTCCGGGACCAACAGATACGCAGTATTTT. Protein sequence: CASSLTPGPTDTQYF.

The chain is built from TRBV4-1 and TRBJ2-4, with D perhaps matching TRBD1 (6 bases). V was cut by 2 bases and J by 1 base, with 12 bases left in between. CDR3 length: 16 residues. Germline V gene lookup returns CDR1 MGHRA and CDR2 YSYEKL. The CDR3 coding sequence is TGCGCCAGCAGCCAACGAGGGGGAACCGCCAAAAACATTCAGTACTTC. It translates to CASSQRGGTAKNIQYF.

V gene TRBV20-1 combines with J gene TRBJ1-2, with 8 bases that match TRBD1. CDR1 is DFQATT, CDR2 SNEGSKA, per germline (reference sequence). The CDR3 loop spans 11 amino acids. Unmatched junction bases numbered 3, after V lost 5 bases and J lost 7 bases. CDR3 coding DNA: TGCAGTGCTTCAGGGACAGGTGGCTACACCTTC. Translated: CSASGTGGYTF.